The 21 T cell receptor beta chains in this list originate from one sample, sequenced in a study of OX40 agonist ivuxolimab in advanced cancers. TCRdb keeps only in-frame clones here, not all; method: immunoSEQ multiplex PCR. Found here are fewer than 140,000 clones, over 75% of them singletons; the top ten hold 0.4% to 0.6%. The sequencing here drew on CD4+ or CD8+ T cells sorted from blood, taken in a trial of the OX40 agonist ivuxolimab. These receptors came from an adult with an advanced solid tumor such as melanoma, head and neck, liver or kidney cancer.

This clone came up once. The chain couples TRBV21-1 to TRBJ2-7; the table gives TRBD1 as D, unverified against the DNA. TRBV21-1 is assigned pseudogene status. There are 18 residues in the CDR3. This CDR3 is CASSKVTGGQGAVNEQYF. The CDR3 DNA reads TGTGCCAGCAGCAAAGTTACGGGGGGACAGGGAGCGGTAAACGAGCAGTACTTC.

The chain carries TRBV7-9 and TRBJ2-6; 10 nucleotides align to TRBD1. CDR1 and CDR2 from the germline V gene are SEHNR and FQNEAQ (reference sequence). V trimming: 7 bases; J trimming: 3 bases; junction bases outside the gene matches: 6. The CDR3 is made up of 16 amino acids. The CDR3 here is CASIRQGARGANVLTF. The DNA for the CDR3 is TGTGCCAGCATCCGACAGGGGGCGCGTGGGGCCAACGTCCTGACTTTC.

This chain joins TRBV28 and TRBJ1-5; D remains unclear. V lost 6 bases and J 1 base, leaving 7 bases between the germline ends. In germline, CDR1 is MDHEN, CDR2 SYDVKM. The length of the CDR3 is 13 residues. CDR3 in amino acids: CASRAGSNQPQHF. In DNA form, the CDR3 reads TGTGCCAGCAGGGCCGGGAGCAATCAGCCCCAGCATTTT.

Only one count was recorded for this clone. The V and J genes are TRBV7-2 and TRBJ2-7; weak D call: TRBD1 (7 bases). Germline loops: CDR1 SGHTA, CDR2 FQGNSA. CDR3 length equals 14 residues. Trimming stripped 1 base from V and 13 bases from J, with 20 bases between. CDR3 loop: CASSLGTGPGGGYF. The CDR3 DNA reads TGTGCCAGCAGCTTAGGGACAGGACCCGGAGGGGGCTACTTC. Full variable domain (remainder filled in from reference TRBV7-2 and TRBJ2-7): GAGVSQSPSNKVTEKGKDVELRCDPISGHTALYWYRQSLGQGLEFLIYFQGNSAPDKSGLPSDRFSAERTGGSVSTLTIQRTQQEDSAVYLCASSLGTGPGGGYFGPGTRLTVT.

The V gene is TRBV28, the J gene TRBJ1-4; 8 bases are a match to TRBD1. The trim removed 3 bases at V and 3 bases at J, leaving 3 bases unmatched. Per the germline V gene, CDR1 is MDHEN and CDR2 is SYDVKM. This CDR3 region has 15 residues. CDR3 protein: CASSFATGANEKLFF. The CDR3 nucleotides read TGTGCCAGCAGTTTTGCGACAGGGGCTAATGAAAAACTGTTTTTT.

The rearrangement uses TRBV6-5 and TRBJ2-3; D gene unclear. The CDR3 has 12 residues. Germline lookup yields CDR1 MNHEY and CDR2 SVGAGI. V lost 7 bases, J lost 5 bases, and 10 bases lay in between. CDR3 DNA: TGTGCCAGCAAGATCGGAGAAGATACGCAGTATTTT. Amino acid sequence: CASKIGEDTQYF.

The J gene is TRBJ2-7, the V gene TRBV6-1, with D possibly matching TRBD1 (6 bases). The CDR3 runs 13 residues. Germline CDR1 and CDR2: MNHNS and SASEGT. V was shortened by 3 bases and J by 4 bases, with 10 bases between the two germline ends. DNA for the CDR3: TGTGCCAGCAGTGATACAGGGCCTTACGAGCAGTACTTC. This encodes CASSDTGPYEQYF.

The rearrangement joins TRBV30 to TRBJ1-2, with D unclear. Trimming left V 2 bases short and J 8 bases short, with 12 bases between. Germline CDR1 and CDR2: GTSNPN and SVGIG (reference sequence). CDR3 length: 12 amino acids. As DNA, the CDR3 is TGTGCCTGGAGTACTGTTACCATCGGCTACACCTTC. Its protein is CAWSTVTIGYTF.

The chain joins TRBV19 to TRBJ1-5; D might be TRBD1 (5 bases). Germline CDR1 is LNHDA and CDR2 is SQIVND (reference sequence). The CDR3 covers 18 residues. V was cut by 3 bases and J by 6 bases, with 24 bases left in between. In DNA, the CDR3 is TGTGCCAGTAGTATCCTCTCTATGGTGGGGGGGTCAGGTCAGCCCCAGCATTTT. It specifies CASSILSMVGGSGQPQHF.

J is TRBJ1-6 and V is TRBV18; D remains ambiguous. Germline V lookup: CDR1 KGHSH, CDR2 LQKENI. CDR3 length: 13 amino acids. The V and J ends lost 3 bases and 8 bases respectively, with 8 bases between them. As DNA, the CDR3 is TGTGCCAGCTCACCTGAGACTTATTCACCCCTCCACTTT. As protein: CASSPETYSPLHF.

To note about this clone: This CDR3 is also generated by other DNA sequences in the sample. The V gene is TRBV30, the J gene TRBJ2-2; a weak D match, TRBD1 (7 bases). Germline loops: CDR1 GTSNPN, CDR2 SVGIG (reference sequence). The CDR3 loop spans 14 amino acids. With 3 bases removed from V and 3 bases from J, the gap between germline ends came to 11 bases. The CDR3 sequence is CAWSAGQYTGELFF. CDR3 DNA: TGTGCCTGGAGCGCGGGACAGTACACCGGGGAGCTGTTTTTT.

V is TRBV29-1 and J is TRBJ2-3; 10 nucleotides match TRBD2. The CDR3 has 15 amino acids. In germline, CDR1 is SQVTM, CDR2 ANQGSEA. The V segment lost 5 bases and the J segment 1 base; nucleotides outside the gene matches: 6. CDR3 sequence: CSVTKGTSGTDTQYF. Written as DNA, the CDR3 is TGCAGCGTTACGAAGGGGACTAGCGGCACAGATACGCAGTATTTT.

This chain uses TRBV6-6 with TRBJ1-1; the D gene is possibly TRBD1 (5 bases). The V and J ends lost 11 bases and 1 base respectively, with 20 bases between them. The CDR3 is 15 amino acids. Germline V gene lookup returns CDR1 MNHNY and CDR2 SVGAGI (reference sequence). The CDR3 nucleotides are TGTGCCTCCCAAGAAGTGGCAGGGAGGAACACTGAAGCTTTCTTT. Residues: CASQEVAGRNTEAFF.

The chain's CDR3 is CAWSVTGGFQNEQYF. The CDR3 DNA sequence: TGTGCCTGGAGTGTAACAGGGGGCTTTCAAAACGAGCAGTACTTC. V is TRBV30 and J is TRBJ2-7; 9 nucleotides match TRBD1. From germline, CDR1 is GTSNPN and CDR2 SVGIG (reference sequence). V shed 0 bases, J shed 5 bases, and the junction held 8 bases outside the gene matches. There are 15 residues in the CDR3.

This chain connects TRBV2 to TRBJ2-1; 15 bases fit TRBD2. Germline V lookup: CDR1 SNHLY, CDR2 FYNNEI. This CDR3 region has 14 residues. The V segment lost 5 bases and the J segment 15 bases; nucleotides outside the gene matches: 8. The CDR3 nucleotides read TGTGCCAGCAGTCAGGGACTAGCGGGGGGCCGAGTGTTCTTC. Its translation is CASSQGLAGGRVFF.

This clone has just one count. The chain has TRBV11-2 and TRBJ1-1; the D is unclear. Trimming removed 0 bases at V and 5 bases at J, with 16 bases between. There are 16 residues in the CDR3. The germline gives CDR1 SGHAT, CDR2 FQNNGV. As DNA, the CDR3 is TGTGCCAGCAGCTTAGACCGCGTAGCGGGGAGAACTGAAGCTTTCTTT. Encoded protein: CASSLDRVAGRTEAFF.

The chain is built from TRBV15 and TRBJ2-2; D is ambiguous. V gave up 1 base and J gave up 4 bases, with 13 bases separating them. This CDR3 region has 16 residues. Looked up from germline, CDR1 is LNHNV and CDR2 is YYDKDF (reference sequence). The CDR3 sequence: CATSRGPLGGTGELFF. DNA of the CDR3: TGTGCCACCAGCAGAGGACCCCTCGGTGGCACCGGGGAGCTGTTTTTT.

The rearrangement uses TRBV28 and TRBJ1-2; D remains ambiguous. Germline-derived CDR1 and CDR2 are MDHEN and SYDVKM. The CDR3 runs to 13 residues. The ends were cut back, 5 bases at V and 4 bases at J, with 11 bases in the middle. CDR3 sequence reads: CASSQGRLYGYTF. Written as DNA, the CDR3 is TGTGCCAGCAGTCAAGGACGCCTCTATGGCTACACCTTC.

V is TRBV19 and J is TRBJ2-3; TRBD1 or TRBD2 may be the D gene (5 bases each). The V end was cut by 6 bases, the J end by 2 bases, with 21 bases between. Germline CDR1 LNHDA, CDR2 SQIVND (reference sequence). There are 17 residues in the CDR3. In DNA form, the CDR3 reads TGTGCCAGTAGGAGCAACGGGACGATCATTTACACAGATACGCAGTATTTT. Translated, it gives CASRSNGTIIYTDTQYF.

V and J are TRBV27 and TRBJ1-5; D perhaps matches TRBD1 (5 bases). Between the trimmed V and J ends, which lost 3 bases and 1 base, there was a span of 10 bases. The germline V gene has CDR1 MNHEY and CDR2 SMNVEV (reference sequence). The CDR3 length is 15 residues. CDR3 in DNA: TGTGCCAGCAGTTTTGGGGGATTGAGCAATCAGCCCCAGCATTTT. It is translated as CASSFGGLSNQPQHF.

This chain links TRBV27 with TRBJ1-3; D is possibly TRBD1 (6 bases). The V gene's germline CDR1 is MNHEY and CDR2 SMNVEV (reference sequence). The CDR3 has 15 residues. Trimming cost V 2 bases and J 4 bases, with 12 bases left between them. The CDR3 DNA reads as TGTGCCAGCAGTTTAAGGGGGGAAAGGGGAAACACCATATATTTT. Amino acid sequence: CASSLRGERGNTIYF.